This record concerns one TCR beta chain sequence. Its antigen is as yet unknown. Produced via immunoSEQ multiplex PCR; TCRdb's table is partial and in-frame only. The sample has some 47,000 clones, approximately 79% seen once. The data are from a study of OX40 agonist ivuxolimab in advanced cancers. Study-wide findings and caveats: At 0.1 to 3.0 mg/kg, CD4+ and CD8+ blood T cells expanded clonally by week 6. More expanded clones were found, on average, in CD8+ than in CD4+ T cells.

Trimming took 6 bases from V and 0 from J, leaving 12 bases between them. The CDR3 is made up of 15 amino acids. Germline CDR1 reads MNHEY; CDR2 reads SVGAGI. This sample comprised CD4+ or CD8+ T cells sorted from blood, obtained in a trial of the OX40 agonist ivuxolimab. The clonotype originates from an adult with an advanced solid tumor such as melanoma, head and neck, liver or kidney cancer. The rearrangement links TRBV6-5 to TRBJ2-4; D possibly uses TRBD1 or TRBD2 (5 bases each). CDR3 sequence (DNA): TGTGCCAGCAGCCGGGACCGGGGAGCCAAAAACATTCAGTACTTC. Encoded protein: CASSRDRGAKNIQYF.